The clone carrying this TCR beta chain was seen a few times. This entry comes from a study of Tregs in tolerant kidney transplant recipients. Sequencing used immunoSEQ multiplex PCR; TCRdb keeps in-frame clones, though not all of them. The data contain 100,000 to 130,000 clones, around 89% of them singletons. The junction had 6 bases not matched to a gene; V was cut back by 0 bases and J by 3 bases. Germline CDR1 SGHAT, CDR2 FQDESV (reference sequence). The CDR3 is made up of 16 amino acids. This chain uses TRBV11-1 with TRBJ2-3; TRBD1 matches 7 bases. The TCR originated in a human donor who received a combined kidney and bone marrow transplant. Specimen: CD4+ T cells from blood, collected before the transplant. The CDR3 sequence is CASSLAGDRVTDTQYF. The CDR3 DNA reads as TGTGCCAGCAGCTTAGCGGGGGACAGAGTTACAGATACGCAGTATTTT. The full variable domain, its missing parts supplied by reference TRBV11-1 and TRBJ2-3, is EAEVAQSPRYKITEKSQAVAFWCDPISGHATLYWYRQILGQGPELLVQFQDESVVDDSQLPKDRFSAERLKGVDSTLKIQPAELGDSAMYLCASSLAGDRVTDTQYFGPGTRLTVL.